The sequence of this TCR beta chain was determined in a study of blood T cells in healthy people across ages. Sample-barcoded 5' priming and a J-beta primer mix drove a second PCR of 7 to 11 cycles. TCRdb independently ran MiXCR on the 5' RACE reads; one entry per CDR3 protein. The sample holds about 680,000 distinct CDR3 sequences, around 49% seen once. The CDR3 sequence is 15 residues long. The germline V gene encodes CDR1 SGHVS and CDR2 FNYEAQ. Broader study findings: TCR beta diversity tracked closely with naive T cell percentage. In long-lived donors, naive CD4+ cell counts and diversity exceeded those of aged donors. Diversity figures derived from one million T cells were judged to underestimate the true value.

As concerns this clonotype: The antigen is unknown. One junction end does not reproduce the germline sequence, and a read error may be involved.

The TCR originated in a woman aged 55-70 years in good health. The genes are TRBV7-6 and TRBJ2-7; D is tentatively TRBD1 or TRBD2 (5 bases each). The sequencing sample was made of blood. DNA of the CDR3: TGTGCCAGCAGCTCCGACGGGGCGGGCTCCTCCGAGCAGTACTTC. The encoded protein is CASSSDGAGSSEQYF.